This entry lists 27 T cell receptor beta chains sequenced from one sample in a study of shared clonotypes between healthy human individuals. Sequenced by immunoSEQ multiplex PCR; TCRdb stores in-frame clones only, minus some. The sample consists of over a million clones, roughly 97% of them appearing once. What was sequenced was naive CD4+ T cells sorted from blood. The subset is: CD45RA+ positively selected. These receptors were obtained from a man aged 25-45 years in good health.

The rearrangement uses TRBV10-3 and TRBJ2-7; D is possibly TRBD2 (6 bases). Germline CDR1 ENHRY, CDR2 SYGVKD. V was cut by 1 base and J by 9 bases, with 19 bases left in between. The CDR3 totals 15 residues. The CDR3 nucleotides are TGTGCCATCAGTGAGTTCAACGGGAACCAGGGAGGGCAGTACTTC. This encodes CAISEFNGNQGGQYF.

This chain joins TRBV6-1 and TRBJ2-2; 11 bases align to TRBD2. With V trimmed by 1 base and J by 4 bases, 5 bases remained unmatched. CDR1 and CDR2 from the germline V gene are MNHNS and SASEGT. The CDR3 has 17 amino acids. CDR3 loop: CASSEVPSGRFTGELFF. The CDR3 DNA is TGTGCCAGCAGTGAAGTACCTAGCGGGAGGTTCACCGGGGAGCTGTTTTTT.

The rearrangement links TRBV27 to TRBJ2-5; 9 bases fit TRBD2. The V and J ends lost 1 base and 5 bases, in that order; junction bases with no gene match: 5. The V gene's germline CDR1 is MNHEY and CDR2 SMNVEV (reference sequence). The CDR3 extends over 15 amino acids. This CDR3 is CASSLLMAGGETQYF. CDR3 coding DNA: TGTGCCAGCAGTTTATTGATGGCGGGAGGGGAGACCCAGTACTTC.

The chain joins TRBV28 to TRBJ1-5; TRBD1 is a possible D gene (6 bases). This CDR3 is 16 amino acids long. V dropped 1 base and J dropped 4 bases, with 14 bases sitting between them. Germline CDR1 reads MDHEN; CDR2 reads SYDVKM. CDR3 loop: CASSLFQDRDNQPQHF. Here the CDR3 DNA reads TGTGCCAGCAGTTTATTTCAGGACAGAGATAATCAGCCCCAGCATTTT.

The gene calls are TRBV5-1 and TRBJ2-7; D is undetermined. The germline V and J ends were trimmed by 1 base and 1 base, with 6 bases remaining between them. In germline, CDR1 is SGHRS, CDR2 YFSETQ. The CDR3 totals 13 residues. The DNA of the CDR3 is TGCGCCAGCAGCTTGAAAGGGTCCTACGAGCAGTACTTC. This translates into CASSLKGSYEQYF.

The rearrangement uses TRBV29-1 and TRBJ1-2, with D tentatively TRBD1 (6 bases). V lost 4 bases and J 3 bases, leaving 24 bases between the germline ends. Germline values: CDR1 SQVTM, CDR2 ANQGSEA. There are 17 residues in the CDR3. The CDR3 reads CSVGRDRSSRNYYGYTF. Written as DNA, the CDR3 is TGCAGCGTTGGTCGTGACAGGTCCTCCAGGAACTACTATGGCTACACCTTC.

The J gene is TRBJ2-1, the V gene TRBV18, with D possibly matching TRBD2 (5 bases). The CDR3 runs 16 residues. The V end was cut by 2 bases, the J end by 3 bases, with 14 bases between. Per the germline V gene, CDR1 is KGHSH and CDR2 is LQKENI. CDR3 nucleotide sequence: TGTGCCAGCTCACCAATAGCGAGGATAGGCTACAATGAGCAGTTCTTC. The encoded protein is CASSPIARIGYNEQFF.

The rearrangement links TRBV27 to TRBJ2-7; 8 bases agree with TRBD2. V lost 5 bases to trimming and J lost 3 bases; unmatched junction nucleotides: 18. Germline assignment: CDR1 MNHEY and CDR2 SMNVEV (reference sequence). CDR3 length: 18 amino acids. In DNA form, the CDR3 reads TGTGCCAGCAGTCCCGCCGCGACTAGCGCGATGGCCGGCTACGAGCAGTACTTC. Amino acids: CASSPAATSAMAGYEQYF.

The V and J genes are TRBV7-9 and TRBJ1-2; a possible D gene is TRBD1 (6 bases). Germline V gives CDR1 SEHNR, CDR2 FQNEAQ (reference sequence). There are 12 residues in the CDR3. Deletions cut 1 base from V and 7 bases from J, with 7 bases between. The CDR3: CASSLDRAGYTF. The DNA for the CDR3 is TGTGCCAGCAGCTTAGACAGGGCTGGCTACACCTTC.

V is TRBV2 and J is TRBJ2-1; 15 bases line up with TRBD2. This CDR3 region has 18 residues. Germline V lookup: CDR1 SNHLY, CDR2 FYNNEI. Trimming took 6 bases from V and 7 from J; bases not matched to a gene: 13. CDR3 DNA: TGTGCCAGCAGCCTGCGAAGGACTAGCGGGAGGGCCGGGAATGAGCAGTTCTTC. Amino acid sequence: CASSLRRTSGRAGNEQFF. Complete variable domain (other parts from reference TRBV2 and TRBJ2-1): EPEVTQTPSHQVTQMGQEVILRCVPISNHLYFYWYRQILGQKVEFLVSFYNNEISEKSEIFDDQFSVERPDGSNFTLKIRSTKLEDSAMYFCASSLRRTSGRAGNEQFFGPGTRLTVL.

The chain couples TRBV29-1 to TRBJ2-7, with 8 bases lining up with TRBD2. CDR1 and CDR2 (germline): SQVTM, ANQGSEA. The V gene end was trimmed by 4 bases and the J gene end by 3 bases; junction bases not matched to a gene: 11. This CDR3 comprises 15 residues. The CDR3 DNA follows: TGCAGCGTTGCAGATAGCGGGACGGTCGGCTACGAGCAGTACTTC. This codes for CSVADSGTVGYEQYF.

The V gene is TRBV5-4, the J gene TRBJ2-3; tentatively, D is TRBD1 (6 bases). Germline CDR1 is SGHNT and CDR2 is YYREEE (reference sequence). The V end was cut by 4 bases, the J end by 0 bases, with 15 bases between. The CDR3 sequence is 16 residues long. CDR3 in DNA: TGTGCCAGCAGCCTACCGACAGGACCAAGCACAGATACGCAGTATTTT. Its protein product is CASSLPTGPSTDTQYF.

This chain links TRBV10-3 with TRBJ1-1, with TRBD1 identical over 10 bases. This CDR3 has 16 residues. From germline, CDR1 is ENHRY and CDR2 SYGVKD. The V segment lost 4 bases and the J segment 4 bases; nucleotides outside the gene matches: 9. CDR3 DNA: TGTGCCATCAGTGTAAAAGGACAGGGGGTAGGCACTGAAGCTTTCTTT. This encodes CAISVKGQGVGTEAFF.

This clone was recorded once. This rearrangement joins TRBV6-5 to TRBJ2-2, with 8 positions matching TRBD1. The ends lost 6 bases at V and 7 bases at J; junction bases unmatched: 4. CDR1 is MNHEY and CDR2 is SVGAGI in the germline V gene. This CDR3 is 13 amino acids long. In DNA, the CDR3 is TGTGCCAGCAGCCTGACAGGGGTCGGGGAGCTGTTTTTT. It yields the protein CASSLTGVGELFF.

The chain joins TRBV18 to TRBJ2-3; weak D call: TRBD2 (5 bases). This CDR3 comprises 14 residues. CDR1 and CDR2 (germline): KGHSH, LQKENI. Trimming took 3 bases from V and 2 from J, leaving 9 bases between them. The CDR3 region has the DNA TGTGCCAGCTCACCCGGGATTCCCACAGATACGCAGTATTTT. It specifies CASSPGIPTDTQYF.

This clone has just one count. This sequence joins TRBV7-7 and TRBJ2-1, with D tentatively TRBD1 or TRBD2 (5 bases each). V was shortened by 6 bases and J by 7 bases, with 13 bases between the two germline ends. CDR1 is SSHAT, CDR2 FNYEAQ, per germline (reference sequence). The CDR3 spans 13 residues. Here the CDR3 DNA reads TGTGCCAGCAGTCAACGAGAGGGGAATGAGCAGTTCTTC. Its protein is CASSQREGNEQFF.

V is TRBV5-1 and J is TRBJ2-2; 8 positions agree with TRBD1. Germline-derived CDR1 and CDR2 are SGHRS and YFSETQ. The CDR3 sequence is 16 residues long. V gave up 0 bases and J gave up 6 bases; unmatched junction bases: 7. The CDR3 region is CASSLARGQFSGELFF. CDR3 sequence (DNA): TGCGCCAGCAGCTTGGCCAGGGGGCAATTTTCCGGGGAGCTGTTTTTT.

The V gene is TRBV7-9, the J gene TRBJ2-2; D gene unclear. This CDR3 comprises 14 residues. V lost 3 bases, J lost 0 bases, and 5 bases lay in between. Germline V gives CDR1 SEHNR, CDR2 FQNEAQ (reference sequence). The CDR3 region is CASSLESNTGELFF. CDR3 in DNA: TGTGCCAGCAGCTTGGAATCGAACACCGGGGAGCTGTTTTTT. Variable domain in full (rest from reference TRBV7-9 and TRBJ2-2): DTGVSQNPRHKITKRGQNVTFRCDPISEHNRLYWYRQTLGQGPEFLTYFQNEAQLEKSRLLSDRFSAERPKGSFSTLEIQRTEQGDSAMYLCASSLESNTGELFFGEGSRLTVL.

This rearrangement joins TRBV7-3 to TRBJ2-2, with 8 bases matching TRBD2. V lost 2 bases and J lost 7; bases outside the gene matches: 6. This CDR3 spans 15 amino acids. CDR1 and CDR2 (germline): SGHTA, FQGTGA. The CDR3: CASSLEGLVGGELFF. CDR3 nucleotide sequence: TGTGCCAGCAGCTTAGAGGGACTAGTTGGCGGGGAGCTGTTTTTT. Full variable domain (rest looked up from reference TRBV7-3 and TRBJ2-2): GAGVSQTPSNKVTEKGKYVELRCDPISGHTALYWYRQSLGQGPEFLIYFQGTGAADDSGLPNDRFFAVRPEGSVSTLKIQRTERGDSAVYLCASSLEGLVGGELFFGEGSRLTVL.

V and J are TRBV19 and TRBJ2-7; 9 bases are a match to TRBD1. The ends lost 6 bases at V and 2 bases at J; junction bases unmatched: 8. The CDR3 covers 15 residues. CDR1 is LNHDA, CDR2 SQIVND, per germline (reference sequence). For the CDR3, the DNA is TGTGCCAGTAGGACAGGGGGAGGCCTCCCCTACGAGCAGTACTTC. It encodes CASRTGGGLPYEQYF.

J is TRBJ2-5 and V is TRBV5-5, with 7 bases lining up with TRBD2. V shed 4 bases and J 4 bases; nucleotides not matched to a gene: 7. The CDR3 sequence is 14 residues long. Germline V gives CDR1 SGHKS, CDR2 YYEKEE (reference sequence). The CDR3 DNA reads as TGTGCCAGCAGCCCGGGACTAAAAAGAGAGACCCAGTACTTC. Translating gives CASSPGLKRETQYF.

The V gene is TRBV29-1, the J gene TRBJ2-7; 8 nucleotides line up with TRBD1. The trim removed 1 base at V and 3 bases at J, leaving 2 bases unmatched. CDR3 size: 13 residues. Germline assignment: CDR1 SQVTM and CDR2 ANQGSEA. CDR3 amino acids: CSVEAGGRYEQYF. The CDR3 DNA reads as TGCAGCGTTGAAGCAGGGGGCCGCTACGAGCAGTACTTC.

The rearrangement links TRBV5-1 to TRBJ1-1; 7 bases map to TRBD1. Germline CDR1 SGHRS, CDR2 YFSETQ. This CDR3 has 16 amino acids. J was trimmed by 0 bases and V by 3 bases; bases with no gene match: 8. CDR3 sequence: CASSSLPDRLNTEAFF. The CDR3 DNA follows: TGCGCCAGCAGCTCGCTCCCGGACAGGTTGAACACTGAAGCTTTCTTT. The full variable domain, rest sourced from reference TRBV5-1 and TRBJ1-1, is KAGVTQTPRYLIKTRGQQVTLSCSPISGHRSVSWYQQTPGQGLQFLFEYFSETQRNKGNFPGRFSGRQFSNSRSEMNVSTLELGDSALYLCASSSLPDRLNTEAFFGQGTRLTVV.

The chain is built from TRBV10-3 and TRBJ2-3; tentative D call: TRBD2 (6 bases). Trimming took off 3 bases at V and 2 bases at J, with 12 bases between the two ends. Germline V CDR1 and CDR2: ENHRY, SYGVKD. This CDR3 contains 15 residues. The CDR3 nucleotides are TGTGCCATCAGTGAAGTGGGACTTTACACAGATACGCAGTATTTT. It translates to CAISEVGLYTDTQYF.

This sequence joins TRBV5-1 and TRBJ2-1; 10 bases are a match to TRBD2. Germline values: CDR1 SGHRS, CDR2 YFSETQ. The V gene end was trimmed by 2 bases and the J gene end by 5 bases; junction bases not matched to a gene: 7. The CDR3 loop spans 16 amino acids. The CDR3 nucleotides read TGCGCCAGCAGCTTCCGAACTAGCGGGACCGACAATGAGCAGTTCTTC. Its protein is CASSFRTSGTDNEQFF.

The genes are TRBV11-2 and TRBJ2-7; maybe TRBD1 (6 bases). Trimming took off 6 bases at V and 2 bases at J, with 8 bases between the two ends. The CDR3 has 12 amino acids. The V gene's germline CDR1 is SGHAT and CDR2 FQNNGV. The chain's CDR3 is CASRQGTYEQYF. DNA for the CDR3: TGTGCCAGCAGGCAGGGGACCTACGAGCAGTACTTC.

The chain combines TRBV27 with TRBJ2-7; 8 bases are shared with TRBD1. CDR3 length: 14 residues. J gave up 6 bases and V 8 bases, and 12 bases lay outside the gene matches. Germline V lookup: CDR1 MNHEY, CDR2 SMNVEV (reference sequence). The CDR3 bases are TGTGCCAGCTCCCCCCCGGGACAGGCATGCGAGCAGTACTTC. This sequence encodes CASSPPGQACEQYF.